This T cell receptor beta chain originates from a study of multiple sclerosis patients with progressive multifocal leukoencephalopathy. Sample time point: less than 15 months of natalizumab therapy. Samples T1 and T2 were drawn at 6 and 12 months of therapy, respectively. The assay was run at survey level. Profiling relied on immunoSEQ multiplex PCR, and the TCRdb table lists in-frame clones only, not all of them. The sample contains about 25,000 clones, approximately 90% of which appear only once. Trimming took 4 bases from V and 1 from J, leaving 10 bases between them. The CDR3 sequence is 14 residues long. Germline CDR1 and CDR2: SGHRS and YFSETQ.

The chain couples TRBV5-1 to TRBJ2-3; TRBD1 or TRBD2 may be the D gene (5 bases each). The clonotype was recovered from a man aged 25-45 years with multiple sclerosis. This material consisted of PBMCs, taken from a patient treated with natalizumab. The CDR3 protein is CASSPGRGTDTQYF. DNA for the CDR3: TGCGCCAGCAGCCCGGGACGGGGCACAGATACGCAGTATTTT. Supplemented by reference TRBV5-1 and TRBJ2-3, the full variable domain reads KAGVTQTPRYLIKTRGQQVTLSCSPISGHRSVSWYQQTPGQGLQFLFEYFSETQRNKGNFPGRFSGRQFSNSRSEMNVSTLELGDSALYLCASSPGRGTDTQYFGPGTRLTVL.